The 10 T cell receptor beta chains in this list originate from one sample, sequenced in a study of T cell responses to AZD1222 COVID-19 vaccine. Sequenced by immunoSEQ multiplex PCR; TCRdb stores in-frame clones only, minus some. The table records about 60,000 clones, roughly 80% of them present only once. The sample consisted of peripheral blood, taken 28 days after the second AZD1222 dose. The source is an adult who received the AZD1222 COVID-19 vaccine.

V gene TRBV9 combines with J gene TRBJ1-6; no clear D. Trimming removed 6 bases from V and 8 bases from J, with 12 bases in between. This CDR3 comprises 13 residues. CDR1 and CDR2 from the germline V gene are SGDLS and YYNGEE. This CDR3 reads CASTRLGDSPLHF. Here the CDR3 DNA reads TGTGCCAGCACCAGGCTGGGAGATTCACCCCTCCACTTT. The variable domain in full, with the rest retrieved from reference TRBV9 and TRBJ1-6, is DSGVTQTPKHLITATGQRVTLRCSPRSGDLSVYWYQQSLDQGLQFLIQYYNGEERAKGNILERFSAQQFPDLHSELNLSSLELGDSALYFCASTRLGDSPLHFGNGTRLTVT.

The chain recombines TRBV9 with TRBJ2-4, with TRBD2 matching over 9 bases. The CDR3 runs to 18 residues. Trimming at V came to 0 bases and at J to 2 bases, leaving 9 bases not matched to a gene. Germline-derived CDR1 and CDR2 are SGDLS and YYNGEE. CDR3 residues: CASSVGLGLAGSKNIQYF. The CDR3 DNA follows: TGTGCCAGCAGCGTAGGATTGGGTCTAGCGGGATCCAAAAACATTCAGTACTTC.

The chain has TRBV27 and TRBJ2-7; TRBD1 matches 8 bases. The CDR3 loop spans 16 amino acids. The V gene end was trimmed by 0 bases and the J gene end by 2 bases; junction bases not matched to a gene: 6. The germline CDR1 and CDR2 sequences are MNHEY and SMNVEV (reference sequence). In DNA, the CDR3 is TGTGCCAGCAGTTTATCCGGCAGGGGGCTTACCTACGAGCAGTACTTC. This encodes CASSLSGRGLTYEQYF.

This clone has only one observation. V is TRBV2 and J is TRBJ2-5, with 7 bases aligning to TRBD2. The CDR3 length is 15 residues. Per germline, CDR1 SNHLY and CDR2 FYNNEI. The trim removed 5 bases at V and 5 bases at J, leaving 11 bases unmatched. CDR3 DNA: TGTGCCAGCAGTAAAGGGCCCCTCGGGGGGGAGACCCAGTACTTC. Amino acids: CASSKGPLGGETQYF.

At least ten counts were recorded for this clone. J is TRBJ2-5 and V is TRBV11-3; D perhaps matches TRBD1 (6 bases). The CDR3 is 14 residues long. Germline CDR1 reads SGHNT; CDR2 reads YENEEA. V lost 1 base, J lost 1 base, and 7 bases lay in between. For the CDR3, the DNA is TGTGCCAGCAGCTTAGGCAGGGGCCAAGAGACCCAGTACTTC. It specifies CASSLGRGQETQYF.

This chain connects TRBV11-3 to TRBJ1-1; D ambiguous. Trimming cost V 3 bases and J 1 base, with 6 bases left between them. This CDR3 comprises 13 residues. Looked up from germline, CDR1 is SGHNT and CDR2 is YENEEA. The chain's CDR3 is CASSFRGNTEAFF. CDR3 nucleotide sequence: TGTGCCAGCAGCTTCAGAGGGAACACTGAAGCTTTCTTT.

The CDR3 loop reads CASSLVGRAVGYGYTF. The CDR3 bases are TGTGCCAGCAGCTTGGTGGGCAGGGCAGTGGGCTATGGCTACACCTTC. This chain connects TRBV5-6 to TRBJ1-2; D may be TRBD1 (5 bases). Germline V gene data show CDR1 as SGHDT and CDR2 as YYEEEE. This CDR3 region has 16 residues. The V gene lost 0 bases and the J gene lost 4 bases, with 16 bases spanning the gap.

The chain recombines TRBV28 with TRBJ2-3, with D hard to call. The CDR3 has 14 amino acids. The germline gives CDR1 MDHEN, CDR2 SYDVKM. The V gene lost 5 bases and the J gene lost 3 bases, with 12 bases spanning the gap. CDR3 nucleotides: TGTGCCAGCAGTCACATGGGGATTACAGATACGCAGTATTTT. Amino acid sequence: CASSHMGITDTQYF.

V is TRBV5-1 and J is TRBJ1-5, with D uncertain. The germline V gene has CDR1 SGHRS and CDR2 YFSETQ. The CDR3 totals 13 residues. Trimming removed 4 bases from V and 1 base from J, with 6 bases in between. CDR3 sequence reads: CASSRDSNQPQHF. DNA for the CDR3: TGCGCCAGCAGCCGCGACAGCAATCAGCCCCAGCATTTT.

This rearrangement joins TRBV11-2 to TRBJ2-5; TRBD2 matches at 13 bases. The CDR3 extends over 16 amino acids. With V trimmed by 4 bases and J by 3 bases, 5 bases remained unmatched. From germline, CDR1 is SGHAT and CDR2 FQNNGV. CDR3 in DNA: TGTGCCAGCAGCTCGGGACTAGCGGGGCTAAAAGAGACCCAGTACTTC. It is translated as CASSSGLAGLKETQYF.